This T cell receptor beta chain was captured in a study of CD8+CD57+ T cells in acquired aplastic anemia. The wider study: Sorted CD4+ plus CD8+ cells gave DNA averaging 3.2 ug. Healthy donors averaged approximately 9.9 million reads for CD4+ cells.

With respect to this clonotype: Its antigen is not known. Compared with germline, one end of the junction differs, possibly owing to a read error.

CDR3 and TCR beta VDJ profiling relied on a genomic DNA template. One entry per CDR3 protein, called by TCRdb with MiXCR from the reads. The sample carries around 140,000 distinct CDR3 sequences, more than 35% recorded once. General observations from the study: Levels of CD8+ Simpson's diversity were not significantly distinct in patients versus controls. Researchers report that around 29 CD8+ CDR3 sequences appeared in both patients and controls.

CDR1 is MNHEY and CDR2 is SMNVEV in the germline V gene (reference sequence). The CDR3 spans 14 residues. The receptor was isolated from a human donor in good health, serving as a control. Sequencing input: sorted CD4+, CD8+, or CD8+CD57+ T cells (not recorded which) from PBMCs. The chain recombines TRBV27 with TRBJ1-2, with a weak D call TRBD1 (5 bases). CDR3 in amino acids: CASSRGEGDYGHTF. The CDR3 nucleotides are TGTGCCAGCAGTCGAGGGGAGGGTGACTATGGCCACACCTTC.